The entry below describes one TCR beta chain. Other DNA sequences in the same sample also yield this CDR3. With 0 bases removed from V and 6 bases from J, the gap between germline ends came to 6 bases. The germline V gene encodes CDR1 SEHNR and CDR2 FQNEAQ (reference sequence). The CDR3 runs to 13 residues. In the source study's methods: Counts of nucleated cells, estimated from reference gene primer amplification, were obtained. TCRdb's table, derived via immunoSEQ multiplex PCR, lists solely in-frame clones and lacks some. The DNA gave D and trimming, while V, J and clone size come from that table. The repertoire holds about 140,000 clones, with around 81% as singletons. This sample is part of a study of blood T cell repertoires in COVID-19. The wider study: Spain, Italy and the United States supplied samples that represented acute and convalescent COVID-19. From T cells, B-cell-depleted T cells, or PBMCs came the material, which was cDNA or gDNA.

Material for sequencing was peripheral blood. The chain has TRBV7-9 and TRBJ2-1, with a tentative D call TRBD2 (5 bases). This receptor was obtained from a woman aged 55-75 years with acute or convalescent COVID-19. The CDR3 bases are TGTGCCAGCAGCTTAGCGGGAGCCAATGAGCAGTTCTTC. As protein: CASSLAGANEQFF.